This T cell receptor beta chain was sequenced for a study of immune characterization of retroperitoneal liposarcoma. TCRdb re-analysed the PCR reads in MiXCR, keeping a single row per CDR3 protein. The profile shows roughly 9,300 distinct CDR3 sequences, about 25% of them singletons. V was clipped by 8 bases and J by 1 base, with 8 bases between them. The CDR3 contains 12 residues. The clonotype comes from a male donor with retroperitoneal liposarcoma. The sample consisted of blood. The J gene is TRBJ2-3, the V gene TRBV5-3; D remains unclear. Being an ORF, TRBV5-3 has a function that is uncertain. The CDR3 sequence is CARGYGTDTQYF. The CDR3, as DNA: TGTGCCAGGGGTTACGGCACAGATACGCAGTATTTT.